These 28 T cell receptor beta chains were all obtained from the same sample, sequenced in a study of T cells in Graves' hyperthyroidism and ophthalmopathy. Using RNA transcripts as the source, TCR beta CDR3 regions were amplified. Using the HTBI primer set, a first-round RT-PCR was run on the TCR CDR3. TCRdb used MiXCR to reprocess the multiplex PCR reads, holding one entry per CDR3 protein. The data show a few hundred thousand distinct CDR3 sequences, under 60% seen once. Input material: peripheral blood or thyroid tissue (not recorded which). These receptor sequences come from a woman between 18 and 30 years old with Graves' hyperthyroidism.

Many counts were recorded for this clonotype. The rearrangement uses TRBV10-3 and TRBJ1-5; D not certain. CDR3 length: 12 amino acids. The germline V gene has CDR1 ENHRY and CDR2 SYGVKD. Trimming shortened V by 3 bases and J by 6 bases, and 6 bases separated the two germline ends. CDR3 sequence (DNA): TGTGCCATCAGTGATGCAACTCAGCCCCAGCATTTT. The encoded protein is CAISDATQPQHF.

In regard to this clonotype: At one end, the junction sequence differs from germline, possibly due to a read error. DNA of the CDR3: TGCACCAGCAGCCGGAGCTCCTACGAGCAGTACTTC. Protein product: CTSSRSSYEQYF. This sequence joins TRBV5-1 and TRBJ2-7; D gene ambiguous. Germline assignment: CDR1 SGHRS and CDR2 YFSETQ. This CDR3 region has 12 residues.

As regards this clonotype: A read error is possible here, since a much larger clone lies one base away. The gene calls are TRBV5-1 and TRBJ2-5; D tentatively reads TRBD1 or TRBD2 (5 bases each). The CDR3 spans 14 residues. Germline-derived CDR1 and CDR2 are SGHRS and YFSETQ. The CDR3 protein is CGSSYRDGQETQYF. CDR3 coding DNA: TGCGGCAGCAGCTACCGGGACGGTCAAGAGACCCAGTACTTC.

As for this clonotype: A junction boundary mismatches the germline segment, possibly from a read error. Here the CDR3 DNA reads TGTGCCATCAGTGAGTCGACGGTCAATGAGCCCCAGCATTTT. Its protein product is CAISESTVNEPQHF. J is TRBJ1-5 and V is TRBV10-3, with unresolved D. The CDR3 totals 14 residues. Germline CDR1 and CDR2: ENHRY and SYGVKD.

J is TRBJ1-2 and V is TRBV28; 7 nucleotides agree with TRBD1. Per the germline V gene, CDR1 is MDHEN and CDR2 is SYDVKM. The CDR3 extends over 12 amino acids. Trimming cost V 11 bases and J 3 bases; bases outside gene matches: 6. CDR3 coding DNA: TGTGCCCTTAGGGGGACAGACTATGGCTACACCTTC. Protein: CALRGTDYGYTF.

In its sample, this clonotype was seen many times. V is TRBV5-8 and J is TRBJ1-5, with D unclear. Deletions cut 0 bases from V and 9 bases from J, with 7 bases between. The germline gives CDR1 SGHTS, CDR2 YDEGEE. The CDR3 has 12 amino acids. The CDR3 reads CASSLADGPQHF. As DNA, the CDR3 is TGTGCCAGCAGCTTGGCCGATGGGCCCCAGCATTTT.

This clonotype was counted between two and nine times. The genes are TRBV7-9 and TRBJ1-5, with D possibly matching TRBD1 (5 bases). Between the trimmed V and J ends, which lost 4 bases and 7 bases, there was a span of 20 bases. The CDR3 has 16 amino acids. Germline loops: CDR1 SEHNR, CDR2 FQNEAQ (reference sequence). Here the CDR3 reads CASSYSGRDYEQPQHF. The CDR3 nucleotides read TGTGCCAGCAGCTATAGCGGGAGGGACTACGAGCAGCCCCAGCATTTT.

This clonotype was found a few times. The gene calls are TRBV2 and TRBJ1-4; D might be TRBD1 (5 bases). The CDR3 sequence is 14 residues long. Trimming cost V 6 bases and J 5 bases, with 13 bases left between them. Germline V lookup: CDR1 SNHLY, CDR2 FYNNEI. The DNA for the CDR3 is TGTGCCAGCAGAAGGGACCGCCGAAATGAAAAACTGTTTTTT. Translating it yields CASRRDRRNEKLFF.

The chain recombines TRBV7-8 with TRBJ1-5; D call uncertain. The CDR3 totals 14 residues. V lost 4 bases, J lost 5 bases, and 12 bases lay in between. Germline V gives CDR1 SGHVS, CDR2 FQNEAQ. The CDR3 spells CASSSSREHQPQHF. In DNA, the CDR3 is TGTGCCAGCAGCTCGAGTAGGGAACATCAGCCCCAGCATTTT.

Here the CDR3 reads CASSPVVSTDTQYF. CDR3 DNA sequence: TGCGCCAGCAGCCCGGTGGTGTCCACAGATACGCAGTATTTT. This chain links TRBV5-1 with TRBJ2-3, with D unresolved. V was trimmed by 4 bases and J by 2 bases, leaving 11 bases between them. The CDR3 has 14 amino acids. Germline assignment: CDR1 SGHRS and CDR2 YFSETQ.

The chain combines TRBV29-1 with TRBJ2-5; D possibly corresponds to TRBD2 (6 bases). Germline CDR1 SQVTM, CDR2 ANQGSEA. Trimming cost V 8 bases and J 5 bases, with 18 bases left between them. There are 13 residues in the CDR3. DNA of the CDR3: TGCAGCTTCCACCTACTAGCTCGCGAGACCCAGTACTTC. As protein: CSFHLLARETQYF.

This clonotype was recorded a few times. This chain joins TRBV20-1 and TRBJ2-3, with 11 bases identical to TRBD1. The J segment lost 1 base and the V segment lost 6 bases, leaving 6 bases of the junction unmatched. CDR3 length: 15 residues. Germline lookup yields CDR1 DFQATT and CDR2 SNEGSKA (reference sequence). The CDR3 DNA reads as TGCAGTGCGAGCGCGGACAGGGGGCGCACAGATACGCAGTATTTT. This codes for CSASADRGRTDTQYF.

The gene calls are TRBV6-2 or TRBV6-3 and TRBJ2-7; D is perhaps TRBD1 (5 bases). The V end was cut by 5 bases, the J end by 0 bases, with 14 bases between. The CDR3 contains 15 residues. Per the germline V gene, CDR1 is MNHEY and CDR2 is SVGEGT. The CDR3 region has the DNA TGTGCCAGCAGTGAAGATGGGGCAGGCTCCTACGAGCAGTACTTC. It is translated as CASSEDGAGSYEQYF.

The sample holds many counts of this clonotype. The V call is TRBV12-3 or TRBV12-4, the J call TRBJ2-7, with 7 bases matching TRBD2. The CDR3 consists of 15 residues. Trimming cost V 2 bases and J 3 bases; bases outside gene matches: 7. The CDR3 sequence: CASSLQVREGYEQYF. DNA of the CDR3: TGTGCCAGCAGTTTACAAGTGAGGGAGGGCTACGAGCAGTACTTC.

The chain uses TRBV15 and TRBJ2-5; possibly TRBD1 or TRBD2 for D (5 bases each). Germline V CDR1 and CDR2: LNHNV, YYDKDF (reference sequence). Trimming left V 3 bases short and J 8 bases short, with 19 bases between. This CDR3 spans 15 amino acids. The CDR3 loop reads CATSSYEGVEGTQYF. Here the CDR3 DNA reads TGTGCCACCAGCAGTTACGAAGGGGTCGAGGGTACCCAGTACTTC.

The CDR3 is CASSRTGPNQPQHF. CDR3 DNA: TGTGCCAGCAGCCGGACAGGACCTAATCAGCCCCAGCATTTT. This chain joins TRBV7-6 and TRBJ1-5; TRBD1 agrees at 7 bases. Germline CDR1 reads SGHVS; CDR2 reads FNYEAQ. There are 14 residues in the CDR3. The ends lost 5 bases at V and 4 bases at J; junction bases unmatched: 5.

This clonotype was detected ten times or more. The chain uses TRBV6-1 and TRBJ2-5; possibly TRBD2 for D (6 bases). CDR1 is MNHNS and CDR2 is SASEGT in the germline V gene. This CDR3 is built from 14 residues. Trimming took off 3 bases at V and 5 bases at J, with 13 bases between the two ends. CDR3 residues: CASSESGAWETQYF. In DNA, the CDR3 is TGTGCCAGCAGTGAGTCGGGAGCATGGGAGACCCAGTACTTC.

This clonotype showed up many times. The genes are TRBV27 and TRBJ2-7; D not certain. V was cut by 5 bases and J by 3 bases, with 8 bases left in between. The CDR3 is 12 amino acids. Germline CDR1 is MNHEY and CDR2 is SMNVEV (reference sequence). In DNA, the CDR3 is TGTGCCAGCAGTGTAGGCGGCTACGAGCAGTACTTC. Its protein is CASSVGGYEQYF.

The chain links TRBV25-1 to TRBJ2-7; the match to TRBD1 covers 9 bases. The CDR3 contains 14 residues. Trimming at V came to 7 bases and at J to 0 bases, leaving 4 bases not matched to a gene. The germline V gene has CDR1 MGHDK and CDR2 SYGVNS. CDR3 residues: CASTGTGSSYEQYF. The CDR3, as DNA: TGTGCCAGCACCGGGACAGGGAGCTCCTACGAGCAGTACTTC.

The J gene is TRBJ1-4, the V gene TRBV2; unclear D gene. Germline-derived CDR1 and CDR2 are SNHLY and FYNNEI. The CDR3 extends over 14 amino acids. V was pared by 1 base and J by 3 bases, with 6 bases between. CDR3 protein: CASSEVDSNEKLFF. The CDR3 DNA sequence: TGTGCCAGCAGTGAAGTGGACTCTAATGAAAAACTGTTTTTT.

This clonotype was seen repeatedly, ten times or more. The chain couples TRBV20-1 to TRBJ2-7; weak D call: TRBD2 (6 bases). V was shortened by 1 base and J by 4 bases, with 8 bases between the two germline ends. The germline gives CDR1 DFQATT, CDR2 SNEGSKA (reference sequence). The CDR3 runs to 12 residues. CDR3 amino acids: CSARVGRYEQYF. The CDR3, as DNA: TGCAGTGCTAGAGTGGGGAGGTACGAGCAGTACTTC.

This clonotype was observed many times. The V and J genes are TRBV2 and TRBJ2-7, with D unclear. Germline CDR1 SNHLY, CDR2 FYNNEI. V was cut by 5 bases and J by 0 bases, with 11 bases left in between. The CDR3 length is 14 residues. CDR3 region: CASSTGLSSYEQYF. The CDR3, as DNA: TGTGCCAGCAGTACCGGGTTAAGCTCCTACGAGCAGTACTTC. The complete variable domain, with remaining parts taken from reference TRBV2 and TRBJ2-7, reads EPEVTQTPSHQVTQMGQEVILRCVPISNHLYFYWYRQILGQKVEFLVSFYNNEISEKSEIFDDQFSVERPDGSNFTLKIRSTKLEDSAMYFCASSTGLSSYEQYFGPGTRLTVT.

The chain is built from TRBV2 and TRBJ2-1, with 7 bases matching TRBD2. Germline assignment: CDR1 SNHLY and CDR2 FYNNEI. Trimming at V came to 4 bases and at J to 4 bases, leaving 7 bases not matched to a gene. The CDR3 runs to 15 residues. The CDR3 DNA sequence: TGTGCCAGCAGTGTATTCGGGAGGACTTACAATGAGCAGTTCTTC. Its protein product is CASSVFGRTYNEQFF.

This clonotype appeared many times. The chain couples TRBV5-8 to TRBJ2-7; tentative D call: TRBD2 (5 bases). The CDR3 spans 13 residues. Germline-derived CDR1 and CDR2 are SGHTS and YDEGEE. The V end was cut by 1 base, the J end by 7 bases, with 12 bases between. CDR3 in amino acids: CASSLYDTGEQYF. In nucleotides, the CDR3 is TGTGCCAGCAGCTTGTACGATACGGGGGAGCAGTACTTC.

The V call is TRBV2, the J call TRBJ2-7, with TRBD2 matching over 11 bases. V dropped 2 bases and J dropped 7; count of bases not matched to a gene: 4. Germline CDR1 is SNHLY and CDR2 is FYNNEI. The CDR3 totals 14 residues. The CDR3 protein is CASSEWVAGGEQYF. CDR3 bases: TGTGCCAGCAGTGAATGGGTAGCGGGAGGGGAGCAGTACTTC. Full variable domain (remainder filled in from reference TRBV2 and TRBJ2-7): EPEVTQTPSHQVTQMGQEVILRCVPISNHLYFYWYRQILGQKVEFLVSFYNNEISEKSEIFDDQFSVERPDGSNFTLKIRSTKLEDSAMYFCASSEWVAGGEQYFGPGTRLTVT.

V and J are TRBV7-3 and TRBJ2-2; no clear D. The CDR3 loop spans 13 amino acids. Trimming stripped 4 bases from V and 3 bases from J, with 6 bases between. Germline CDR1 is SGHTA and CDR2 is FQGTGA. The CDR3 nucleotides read TGTGCCAGCAGCTCACAAGACACCGGGGAGCTGTTTTTT. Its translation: CASSSQDTGELFF.

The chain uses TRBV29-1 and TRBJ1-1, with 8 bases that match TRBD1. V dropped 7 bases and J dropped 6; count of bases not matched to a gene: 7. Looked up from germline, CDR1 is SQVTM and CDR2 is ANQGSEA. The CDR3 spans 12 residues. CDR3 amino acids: CSAQPQGAEAFF. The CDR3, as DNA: TGCAGCGCCCAACCACAGGGGGCTGAAGCTTTCTTT.

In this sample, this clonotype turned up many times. The CDR3 sequence is CSVEAGDYGYTF. CDR3 nucleotide sequence: TGCAGCGTTGAGGCAGGGGACTATGGCTACACCTTC. The rearrangement uses TRBV29-1 and TRBJ1-2; weak D call: TRBD1 (6 bases). The length of the CDR3 is 12 residues. Between the trimmed V and J ends, which lost 3 bases and 3 bases, there was a span of 8 bases. The germline V gene has CDR1 SQVTM and CDR2 ANQGSEA. Combining the CDR3 with reference TRBV29-1 and TRBJ1-2 gives the whole variable domain SAVISQKPSRDICQRGTSLTIQCQVDSQVTMMFWYRQQPGQSLTLIATANQGSEATYESGFVIDKFPISRPNLTFSTLTVSNMSPEDSSIYLCSVEAGDYGYTFGSGTRLTVV.